The 21 T cell receptor beta chains listed next were all sequenced from one sample in a study of T cell repertoires in cytomegalovirus infection (dated by TCRdb to about 2019). The run used an Illumina HiSeq 1500. The raw public reads went through TCRdb reprocessing: fastp at Q25, MiXCR clone calling, in-frame beta chains kept. Rows matching on CDR3 protein sequence are summarized as one entry with the most common DNA and genes. In this sample the table shows about 300,000 distinct CDR3 sequences, roughly a tenth of which occur a single time. Less than 3% of the sample is held by the ten biggest clonotypes. The sample taken for sequencing was PBMCs. These receptors all stem from a human donor in good health (CMV status not recorded). Some clones in this sample may be carry-over from other donors' samples.

The table lists this clonotype with many counts. The rearrangement links TRBV5-1 to TRBJ2-7; D might be TRBD1 (6 bases). Germline V gene data show CDR1 as SGHRS and CDR2 as YFSETQ. Trimming removed 2 bases at V and 6 bases at J, with 12 bases between. The CDR3 runs to 13 residues. This CDR3 is CASSFRQVSEQYV. The CDR3 region has the DNA TGCGCCAGCAGCTTTCGACAGGTCAGCGAGCAGTACGTC.

The chain is built from TRBV7-9 and TRBJ2-1; possible D gene TRBD1, 5 bases. Near its end, the DNA agrees better with TRBJ2-7, so the J call may be wrong. In germline, CDR1 is SEHNR, CDR2 FQNEAQ (reference sequence). CDR3 size: 13 residues. CDR3: CASSYAMDNEQYF. The CDR3 region has the DNA TGTGCCAGCAGCTACGCAATGGACAATGAGCAGTACTTC.

The chain uses TRBV2 and TRBJ2-7, with D perhaps matching TRBD1 (5 bases). Deletions cut 4 bases from V and 0 bases from J, with 7 bases between. Germline V CDR1 and CDR2: SNHLY, FYNNEI. The CDR3 consists of 13 residues. CDR3 amino acids: CASSGGLSYEQYV. The DNA of the CDR3 is TGTGCCAGCAGTGGGGGCCTCTCCTACGAGCAGTACGTC.

The chain is built from TRBV29-1 and TRBJ1-2; D might be TRBD1 (6 bases). CDR1 is SQVTM, CDR2 ANQGSEA, per germline. The CDR3 spans 13 residues. V dropped 7 bases and J dropped 8 bases, with 20 bases sitting between them. For the CDR3, the DNA is TGCAGCGCAACCGGGACATCAATTGAGGGCTACACCTTC. Its protein product is CSATGTSIEGYTF. The full variable domain, in which reference TRBV29-1 and TRBJ1-2 provide the parts outside the CDR3, is SAVISQKPSRDICQRGTSLTIQCQVDSQVTMMFWYRQQPGQSLTLIATANQGSEATYESGFVIDKFPISRPNLTFSTLTVSNMSPEDSSIYLCSATGTSIEGYTFGSGTRLTVV.

This clonotype showed up many times. This sequence joins TRBV5-1 and TRBJ2-2; D might be TRBD1 (5 bases). CDR1 and CDR2 (germline): SGHRS, YFSETQ. The CDR3 extends over 14 amino acids. V lost 4 bases and J lost 4, with 11 bases in between. Written as DNA, the CDR3 is TGCGCCAGCAGCGGTCAGGGAAGCACCGGGGAGCTGTTTTTT. This gives the protein CASSGQGSTGELFF.

In this sample, this clonotype turned up many times. The chain uses TRBV20-1 and TRBJ1-2; 9 positions match TRBD1. With 0 bases clipped from V and 4 bases from J, the junction kept 12 bases outside the gene matches. The CDR3 loop spans 17 amino acids. The germline gives CDR1 DFQATT, CDR2 SNEGSKA (reference sequence). The DNA for the CDR3 is TGCAGTGCTAGAGATCCTAAAACGGGACAGGGCGTCTATGGCTACACCTTC. This encodes CSARDPKTGQGVYGYTF.

This clonotype was observed at least ten times. The chain couples TRBV19 to TRBJ2-1; D is unresolved. Trimming removed 6 bases at V and 3 bases at J, with 18 bases between. The CDR3 consists of 16 residues. Germline V gene sequence: CDR1 LNHDA, CDR2 SQIVND (reference sequence). Written as DNA, the CDR3 is TGTGCCAGTAGGACCCGCGGCTCCTCGCGCTACAATGAGCAGTTCTTC. This gives the protein CASRTRGSSRYNEQFF.

This clonotype came up many times. The rearrangement links TRBV7-2 to TRBJ2-5, with D perhaps matching TRBD2 (5 bases). The CDR3 sequence is 15 residues long. V gave up 5 bases and J gave up 4 bases, with 17 bases separating them. Germline CDR1 and CDR2: SGHTA and FQGNSA. CDR3 residues: CASSPGSLARETQYF. As DNA, the CDR3 is TGTGCCAGCAGCCCCGGGTCTCTAGCCCGAGAGACCCAGTACTTC.

This clonotype occurred a few times. The J gene is TRBJ2-5, the V gene TRBV24-1; TRBD1 aligns across 7 bases. Germline trimming cut 6 bases from V and 5 bases from J; bases unmatched to any gene: 11. The CDR3 covers 15 residues. Germline CDR1 reads KGHDR; CDR2 reads SFDVKD. In nucleotides, the CDR3 is TGTGCCACCAGTCTGACGACAGGGAGCAGGGAGACCCAGTACTTC. Protein sequence: CATSLTTGSRETQYF.

Many counts were recorded for this clonotype. The genes are TRBV7-9 and TRBJ1-1, with 7 bases that match TRBD1. CDR3 length equals 16 residues. Germline loops: CDR1 SEHNR, CDR2 FQNEAQ (reference sequence). The V gene end was trimmed by 5 bases and the J gene end by 4 bases; junction bases not matched to a gene: 13. This chain's CDR3 is CASSPRQGGLATEAFF. CDR3 sequence (DNA): TGTGCCAGCAGCCCTAGACAGGGTGGGTTGGCCACTGAAGCTTTCTTT. The full variable domain, with the rest looked up from reference TRBV7-9 and TRBJ1-1, is DTGVSQNPRHKITKRGQNVTFRCDPISEHNRLYWYRQTLGQGPEFLTYFQNEAQLEKSRLLSDRFSAERPKGSFSTLEIQRTEQGDSAMYLCASSPRQGGLATEAFFGQGTRLTVV.

This clonotype was counted many times. The CDR3 is CASSSTGGSEQYF. CDR3 DNA sequence: TGTGCCAGCAGTTCCACAGGGGGTAGTGAGCAGTACTTC. The V call is TRBV6-6, the J call TRBJ2-7, with 8 bases that match TRBD1. The CDR3 spans 13 residues. Germline V gene data show CDR1 as MNHNY and CDR2 as SVGAGI (reference sequence). Trimming removed 4 bases from V and 7 bases from J; junction bases left unmatched: 6.

This clonotype was observed at least ten times. This chain joins TRBV27 and TRBJ2-1; 7 nucleotides align to TRBD1. V dropped 4 bases and J dropped 4; count of bases not matched to a gene: 7. CDR1 and CDR2 (germline): MNHEY, SMNVEV (reference sequence). CDR3 length equals 15 residues. The CDR3 coding sequence is TGTGCCAGCAGTTCTCTAGACAGGGATTACAATGAGCAGTTCTTC. Translated: CASSSLDRDYNEQFF.

This chain connects TRBV7-3 to TRBJ2-2, with D possibly matching TRBD2 (5 bases). The ends were cut back, 5 bases at V and 7 bases at J, with 8 bases in the middle. CDR1 and CDR2 (germline): SGHTA, FQGTGA. This CDR3 has 12 amino acids. CDR3 nucleotides: TGTGCCAGCAGCGCGGGTTTCGGGGAGCTGTTTTTT. Residues: CASSAGFGELFF.

This clonotype came up many times. The chain has TRBV6-2 or TRBV6-3 and TRBJ2-5; tentatively, D is TRBD2 (6 bases). Trimming took off 8 bases at V and 0 bases at J, with 22 bases between the two ends. CDR3 length: 17 residues. Germline CDR1 is MNHEY and CDR2 is SVGEGT. CDR3: CASGTFRDSPYQETQYF. The DNA for the CDR3 is TGTGCCAGCGGAACCTTCCGGGACTCTCCGTACCAAGAGACCCAGTACTTC.

This clonotype was seen repeatedly, ten times or more. The chain couples TRBV7-2 to TRBJ1-1, with no clear D. Germline V gene data show CDR1 as SGHTA and CDR2 as FQGNSA. The CDR3 totals 14 residues. Trimming removed 4 bases at V and 2 bases at J, with 11 bases between. This chain's CDR3 is CASSSPRINTEAFF. The DNA for the CDR3 is TGTGCCAGCAGCTCCCCCAGGATAAACACTGAAGCTTTCTTT.

At least ten counts were recorded for this clonotype. The V gene is TRBV18, the J gene TRBJ2-7; perhaps TRBD1 as D (6 bases). Trimming shortened V by 3 bases and J by 1 base, and 13 bases separated the two germline ends. Germline-derived CDR1 and CDR2 are KGHSH and LQKENI. CDR3 size: 15 residues. CDR3 DNA sequence: TGTGCCAGCTCACCCTATAGGACAGAATCCTACGAGCAGTACGTC. Translated, it gives CASSPYRTESYEQYV.

This clonotype was recorded at least ten times. This chain joins TRBV29-1 and TRBJ2-7; no reliable D call. Between the trimmed V and J ends, which lost 4 bases and 1 base, there was a span of 20 bases. In germline, CDR1 is SQVTM, CDR2 ANQGSEA. The CDR3 has 16 residues. This CDR3 reads CSVGDTTDDGSYEQYV. CDR3 coding DNA: TGCAGCGTTGGGGATACTACAGATGATGGATCCTACGAGCAGTACGTC.

This clonotype has ten or more counts. This sequence joins TRBV20-1 and TRBJ2-6; D possibly matches TRBD1 or TRBD2 (7 bases each). Trimming left V 2 bases short and J 0 bases short, with 26 bases between. CDR3 length equals 21 residues. From germline, CDR1 is DFQATT and CDR2 SNEGSKA (reference sequence). CDR3 in DNA: TGCAGTGCTAGAACTAAGGGGAGGGGCCCGGGGGACAGCTCTGGGGCCAACGTCCTGACTTTC. This gives the protein CSARTKGRGPGDSSGANVLTF.

This clonotype was counted many times. This chain connects TRBV29-1 to TRBJ1-2, with 10 bases lining up with TRBD1. J lost 4 bases, V lost 7 bases, and 6 bases had no gene match. The CDR3 sequence is 13 residues long. The V gene's germline CDR1 is SQVTM and CDR2 ANQGSEA. CDR3 amino acids: CSAERTGGYGYTF. CDR3 DNA: TGCAGCGCCGAACGGACAGGGGGCTATGGCTACACCTTC.

This clonotype was observed at least ten times. The J gene is TRBJ2-2, the V gene TRBV7-9; D may be TRBD1 (6 bases). Germline assignment: CDR1 SEHNR and CDR2 FQNEAQ (reference sequence). Trimming removed 5 bases at V and 1 base at J, with 14 bases between. This CDR3 has 16 amino acids. The CDR3 nucleotides read TGTGCCAGCAGCAGAATCAGGGGTAGGAACACCGGGGAGCTGTTTTTT. It is translated as CASSRIRGRNTGELFF.

This clonotype was counted ten times or more. In DNA, the CDR3 is TGTGCCAGCAACCCCGGGACGGGAAATGAAAAACTGTTTTTT. The encoded protein is CASNPGTGNEKLFF. This sequence joins TRBV12-3 or TRBV12-4 and TRBJ1-4, with a possible D match to TRBD1 (5 bases). V was shortened by 7 bases and J by 5 bases, with 14 bases between the two germline ends. This CDR3 comprises 14 residues.